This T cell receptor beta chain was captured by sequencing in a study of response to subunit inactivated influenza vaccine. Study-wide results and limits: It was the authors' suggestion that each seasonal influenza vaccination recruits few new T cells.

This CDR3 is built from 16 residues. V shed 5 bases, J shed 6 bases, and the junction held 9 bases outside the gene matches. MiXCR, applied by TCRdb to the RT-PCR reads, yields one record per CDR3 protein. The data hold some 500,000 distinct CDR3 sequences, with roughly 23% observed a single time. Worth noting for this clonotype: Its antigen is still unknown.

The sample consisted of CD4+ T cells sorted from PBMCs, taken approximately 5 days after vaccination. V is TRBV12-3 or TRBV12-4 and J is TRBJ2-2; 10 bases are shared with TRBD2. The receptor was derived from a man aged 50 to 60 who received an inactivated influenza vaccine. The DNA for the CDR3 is TGTGCCAGCAGTATACGAAGCGGGGGGGCCCCCGGGGAGCTGTTTTTT. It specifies CASSIRSGGAPGELFF.